One and the same sample provided the 5 T cell receptor beta chains below, sequenced in a study of shared clonotypes between healthy human individuals. In the naive CD8 group, cells lacked CD45RO and were positively selected for CCR7, so terminally differentiated effector memory CD45RA+ cells were left out. The assay was immunoSEQ multiplex PCR, and TCRdb's table has in-frame clones only and misses some. In the table there are hundreds of thousands of clones, nearly 97% of which are singletons. The source material was naive CD8+ T cells sorted from blood. The origin of the receptors is a woman aged 25 to 39 in good health.

This chain connects TRBV27 to TRBJ1-2; 7 bases map to TRBD1. The CDR3 extends over 13 amino acids. Germline-derived CDR1 and CDR2 are MNHEY and SMNVEV (reference sequence). V lost 5 bases to trimming and J lost 2 bases; unmatched junction nucleotides: 2. CDR3 nucleotides: TGTGCCAGCAGTCCGGGACAGAACTATGGCTACACCTTC. Encoded protein: CASSPGQNYGYTF.

This chain uses TRBV5-4 with TRBJ1-2; 9 bases are a match to TRBD1. J was trimmed by 6 bases and V by 4 bases; bases with no gene match: 7. Germline V gene sequence: CDR1 SGHNT, CDR2 YYREEE (reference sequence). The CDR3 covers 14 residues. Written as DNA, the CDR3 is TGTGCCAGCAGCCAGACCGGGACAGGGAATGGCTACACCTTC. Protein: CASSQTGTGNGYTF.

The chain couples TRBV7-9 to TRBJ2-1; D possibly matches TRBD1 or TRBD2 (7 bases each). Germline CDR1 SEHNR, CDR2 FQNEAQ (reference sequence). The CDR3 is 15 residues long. The V end lost 5 bases, the J end lost 3 bases, and 14 bases lay between the germline ends. The CDR3 reads CASSPQGEGYNEQFF. Here the CDR3 DNA reads TGTGCCAGCAGCCCCCAGGGGGAGGGCTACAATGAGCAGTTCTTC.

The V call is TRBV5-6, the J call TRBJ2-1; the match to TRBD2 covers 8 bases. The CDR3 loop spans 16 amino acids. Trimming removed 1 base from V and 1 base from J; junction bases left unmatched: 4. Germline V gives CDR1 SGHDT, CDR2 YYEEEE. The CDR3 DNA is TGTGCCAGCAGCTTGACACTAGCGGAGTCCTACAATGAGCAGTTCTTC. It yields the protein CASSLTLAESYNEQFF.

V gene TRBV2 combines with J gene TRBJ1-1, with D unclear. CDR3 length: 14 residues. Between the trimmed V and J ends, which lost 4 bases and 1 base, there was a span of 10 bases. Germline CDR1 reads SNHLY; CDR2 reads FYNNEI. The CDR3 region is CASSVYGPNTEAFF. The CDR3 nucleotides read TGTGCCAGCAGTGTGTACGGCCCGAACACTGAAGCTTTCTTT. Drawing the rest from reference TRBV2 and TRBJ1-1, the complete variable domain is EPEVTQTPSHQVTQMGQEVILRCVPISNHLYFYWYRQILGQKVEFLVSFYNNEISEKSEIFDDQFSVERPDGSNFTLKIRSTKLEDSAMYFCASSVYGPNTEAFFGQGTRLTVV.